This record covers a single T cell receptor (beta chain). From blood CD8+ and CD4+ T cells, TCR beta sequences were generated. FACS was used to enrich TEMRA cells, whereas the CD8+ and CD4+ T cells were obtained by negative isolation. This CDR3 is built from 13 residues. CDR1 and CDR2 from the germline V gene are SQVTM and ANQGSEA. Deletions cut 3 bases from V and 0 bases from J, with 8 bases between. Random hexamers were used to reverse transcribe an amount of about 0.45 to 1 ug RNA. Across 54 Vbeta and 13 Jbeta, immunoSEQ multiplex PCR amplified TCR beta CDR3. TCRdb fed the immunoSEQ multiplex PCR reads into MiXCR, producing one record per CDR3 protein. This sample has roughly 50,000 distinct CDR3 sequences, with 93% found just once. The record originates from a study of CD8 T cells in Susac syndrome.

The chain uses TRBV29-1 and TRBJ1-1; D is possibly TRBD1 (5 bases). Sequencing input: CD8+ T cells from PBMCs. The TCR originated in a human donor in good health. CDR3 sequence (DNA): TGCAGCGTTGATGAGGGGTTGAACACTGAAGCTTTCTTT. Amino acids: CSVDEGLNTEAFF.